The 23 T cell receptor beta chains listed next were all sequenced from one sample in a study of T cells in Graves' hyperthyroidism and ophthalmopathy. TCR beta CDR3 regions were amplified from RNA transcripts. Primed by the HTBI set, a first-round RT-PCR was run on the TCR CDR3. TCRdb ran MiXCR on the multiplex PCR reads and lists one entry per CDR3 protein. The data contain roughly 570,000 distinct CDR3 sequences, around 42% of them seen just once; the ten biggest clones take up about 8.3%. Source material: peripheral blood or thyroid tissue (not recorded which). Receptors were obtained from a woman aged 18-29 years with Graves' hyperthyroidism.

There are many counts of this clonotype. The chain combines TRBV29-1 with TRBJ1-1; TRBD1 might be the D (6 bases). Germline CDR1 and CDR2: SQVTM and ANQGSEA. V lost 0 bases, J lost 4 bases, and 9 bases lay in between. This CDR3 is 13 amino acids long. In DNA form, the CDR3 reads TGCAGCGTTGAAGACAAGGGGGTCACTGAAGCTTTCTTT. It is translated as CSVEDKGVTEAFF.

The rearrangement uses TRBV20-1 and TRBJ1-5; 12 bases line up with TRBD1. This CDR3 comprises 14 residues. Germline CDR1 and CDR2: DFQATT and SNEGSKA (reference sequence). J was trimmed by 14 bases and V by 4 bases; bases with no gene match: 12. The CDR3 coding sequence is TGCAGTGCTACCCGGGACAGGGGGCAATCGGCCGAGCATTTT. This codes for CSATRDRGQSAEHF.

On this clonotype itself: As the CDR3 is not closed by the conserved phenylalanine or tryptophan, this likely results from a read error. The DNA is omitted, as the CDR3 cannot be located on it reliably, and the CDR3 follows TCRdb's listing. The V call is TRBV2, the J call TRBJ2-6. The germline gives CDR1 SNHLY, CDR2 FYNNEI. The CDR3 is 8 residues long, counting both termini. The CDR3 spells CASSDETS.

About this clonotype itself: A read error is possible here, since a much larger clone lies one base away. For the CDR3, the DNA is TGTGCCAGTAGTATCCGGGAGGGCCAGATGAACACTGAAGCTTTCTTT. Its protein product is CASSIREGQMNTEAFF. This chain joins TRBV19 and TRBJ1-1; D gene unclear. The germline CDR1 and CDR2 sequences are LNHDA and SQIVND (reference sequence). Trimming took off 3 bases at V and 0 bases at J, with 14 bases between the two ends. This CDR3 region has 16 residues.

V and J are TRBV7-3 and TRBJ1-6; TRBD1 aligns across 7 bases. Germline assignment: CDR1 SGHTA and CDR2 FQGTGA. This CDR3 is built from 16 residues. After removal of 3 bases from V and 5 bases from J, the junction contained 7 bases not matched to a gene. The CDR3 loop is CASSFGGQSDNSPLHF. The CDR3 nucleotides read TGTGCCAGCAGCTTCGGGGGACAGTCGGATAATTCACCCCTCCACTTT.

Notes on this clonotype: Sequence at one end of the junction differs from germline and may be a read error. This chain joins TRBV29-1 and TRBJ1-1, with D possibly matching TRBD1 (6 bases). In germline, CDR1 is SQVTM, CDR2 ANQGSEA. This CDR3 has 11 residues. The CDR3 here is CSVEGQAGTLF. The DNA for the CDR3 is TGCAGCGTTGAAGGACAGGCCGGGACACTCTTT.

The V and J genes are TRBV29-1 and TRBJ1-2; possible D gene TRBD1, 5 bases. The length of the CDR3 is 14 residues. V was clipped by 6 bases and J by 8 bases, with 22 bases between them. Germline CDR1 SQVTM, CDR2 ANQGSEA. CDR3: CSVLGGRERGGYTF. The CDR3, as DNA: TGCAGCGTCCTCGGGGGTCGGGAGCGGGGCGGCTACACCTTC.

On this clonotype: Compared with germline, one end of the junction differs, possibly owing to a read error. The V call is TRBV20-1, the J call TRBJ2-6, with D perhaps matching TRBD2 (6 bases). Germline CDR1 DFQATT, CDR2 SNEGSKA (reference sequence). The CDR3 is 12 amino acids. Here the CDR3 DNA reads TGCAGTGCTAGGGAGGGAGGCGACACTGAAGCTTTC. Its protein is CSAREGGDTEAF.

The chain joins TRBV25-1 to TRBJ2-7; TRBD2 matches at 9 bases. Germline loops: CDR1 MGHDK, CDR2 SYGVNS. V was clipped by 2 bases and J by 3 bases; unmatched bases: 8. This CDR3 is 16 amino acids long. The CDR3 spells CASSEGASGNYYEQYF. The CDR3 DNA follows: TGTGCCAGCAGTGAAGGGGCTAGCGGGAACTACTACGAGCAGTACTTC.

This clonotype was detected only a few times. The DNA for the CDR3 is TGTGCCAGCAGCTCCTGGCCCTTCGGCGAGACCCAGTACTTC. Its protein is CASSSWPFGETQYF. The rearrangement joins TRBV27 to TRBJ2-5; no clear D gene. Per germline, CDR1 MNHEY and CDR2 SMNVEV (reference sequence). V lost 6 bases, J lost 5 bases, and 16 bases lay in between. CDR3 length equals 14 residues.

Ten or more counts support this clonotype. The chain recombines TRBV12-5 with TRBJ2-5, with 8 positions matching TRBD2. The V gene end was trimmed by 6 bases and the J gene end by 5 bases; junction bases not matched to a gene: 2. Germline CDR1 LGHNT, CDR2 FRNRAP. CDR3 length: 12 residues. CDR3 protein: CASGRGGETQYF. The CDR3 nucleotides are TGTGCTAGTGGCCGGGGGGGGGAGACCCAGTACTTC.

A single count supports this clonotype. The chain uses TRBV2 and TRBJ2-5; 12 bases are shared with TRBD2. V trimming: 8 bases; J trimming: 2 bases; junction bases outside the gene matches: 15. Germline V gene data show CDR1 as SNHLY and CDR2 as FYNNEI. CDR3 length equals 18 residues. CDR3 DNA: TGTGCCAGCTCTCCCAGAAGGACTAGCGGGACGGGTCAAGAGACCCAGTACTTC. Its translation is CASSPRRTSGTGQETQYF.

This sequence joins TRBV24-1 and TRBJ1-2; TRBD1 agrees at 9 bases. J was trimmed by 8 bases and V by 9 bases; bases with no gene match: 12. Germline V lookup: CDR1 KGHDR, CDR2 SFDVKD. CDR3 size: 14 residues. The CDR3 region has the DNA TGTGCCACCCCTCCTAGGACAGGGGTACTCGGCTACACCTTC. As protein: CATPPRTGVLGYTF.

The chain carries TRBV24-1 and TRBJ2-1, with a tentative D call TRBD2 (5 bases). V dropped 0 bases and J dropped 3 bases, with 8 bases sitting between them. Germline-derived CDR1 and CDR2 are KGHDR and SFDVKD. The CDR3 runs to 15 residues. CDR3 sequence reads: CATSDLRGIYNEQFF. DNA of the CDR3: TGTGCCACCAGTGATTTGAGAGGGATCTACAATGAGCAGTTCTTC.

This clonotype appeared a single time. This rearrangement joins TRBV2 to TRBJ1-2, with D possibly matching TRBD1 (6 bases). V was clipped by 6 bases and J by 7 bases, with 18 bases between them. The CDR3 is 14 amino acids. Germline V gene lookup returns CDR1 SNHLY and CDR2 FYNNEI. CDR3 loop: CASRLQGGYSGYTF. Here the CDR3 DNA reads TGTGCCAGCAGGTTACAGGGAGGATACTCTGGCTACACCTTC.

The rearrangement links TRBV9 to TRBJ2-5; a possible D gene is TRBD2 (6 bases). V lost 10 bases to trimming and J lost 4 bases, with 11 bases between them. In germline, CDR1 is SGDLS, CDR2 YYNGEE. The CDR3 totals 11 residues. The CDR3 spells CAQPGGETQYF. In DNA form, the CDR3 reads TGTGCCCAGCCCGGGGGAGAGACCCAGTACTTC.

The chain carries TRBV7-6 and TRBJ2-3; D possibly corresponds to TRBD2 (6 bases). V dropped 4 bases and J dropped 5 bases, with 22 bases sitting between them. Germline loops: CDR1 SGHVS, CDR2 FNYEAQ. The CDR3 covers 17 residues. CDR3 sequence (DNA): TGTGCCAGCAGCTCCCAGCTCGGGACTCCCAGCGGAGATACGCAGTATTTT. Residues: CASSSQLGTPSGDTQYF.

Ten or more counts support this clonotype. The CDR3 coding sequence is TGTGCCAGTAGTCCTACTCGTTGGGATAACTATGGCTACACCTTC. This gives the protein CASSPTRWDNYGYTF. V is TRBV19 and J is TRBJ1-2; D ambiguous. V lost 5 bases to trimming and J lost 1 base, with 14 bases between them. The CDR3 spans 15 residues. Germline V lookup: CDR1 LNHDA, CDR2 SQIVND (reference sequence).

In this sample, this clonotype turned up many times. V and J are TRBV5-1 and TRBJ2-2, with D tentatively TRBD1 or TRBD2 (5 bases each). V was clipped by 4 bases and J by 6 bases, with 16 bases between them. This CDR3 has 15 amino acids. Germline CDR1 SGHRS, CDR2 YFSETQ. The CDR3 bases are TGCGCCAGCAGCCCAAATCTTTGGGACGCCGGGGAGCTGTTTTTT. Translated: CASSPNLWDAGELFF.

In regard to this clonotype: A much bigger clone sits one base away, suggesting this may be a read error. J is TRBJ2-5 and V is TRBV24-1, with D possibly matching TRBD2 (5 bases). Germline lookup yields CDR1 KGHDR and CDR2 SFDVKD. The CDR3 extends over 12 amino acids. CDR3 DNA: TGTGCCAGCAGTTCCCAGGAGGAGACCCAGCACTTC. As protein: CASSSQEETQHF.

CDR3 amino acids: CASQVQGAPNEKLFF. CDR3 bases: TGTGCCAGCCAAGTACAGGGGGCGCCTAATGAAAAACTGTTTTTT. The J gene is TRBJ1-4, the V gene TRBV7-9; TRBD1 matches 9 bases. CDR1 is SEHNR and CDR2 is FQNEAQ in the germline V gene (reference sequence). There are 15 residues in the CDR3. V shed 8 bases and J 3 bases; nucleotides not matched to a gene: 7.

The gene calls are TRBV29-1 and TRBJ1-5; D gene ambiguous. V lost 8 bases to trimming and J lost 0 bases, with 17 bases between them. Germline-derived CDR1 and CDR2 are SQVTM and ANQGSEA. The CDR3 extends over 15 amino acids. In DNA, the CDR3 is TGCAGCTTGGCCCGTGGGTGGGCTAGCAATCAGCCCCAGCATTTT. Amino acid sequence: CSLARGWASNQPQHF.

The DNA of the CDR3 is TGTGCCAGCAGCTTGAAGGGGGCGAATTCACCCCTCCACTTT. Protein: CASSLKGANSPLHF. This chain links TRBV7-8 with TRBJ1-6, with 7 bases identical to TRBD1. Trimming removed 3 bases from V and 7 bases from J; junction bases left unmatched: 3. This CDR3 has 14 residues. The V gene's germline CDR1 is SGHVS and CDR2 FQNEAQ.